Reported below is one T cell receptor beta chain. The entry originates in a study of blood T cell repertoires in COVID-19. CDR3 size: 13 residues. CDR1 MGHDK and CDR2 SYGVNS come from the germline V gene. Trimming cost V 5 bases and J 6 bases, with 14 bases left between them. Per the original data handling: Reference gene primer amplification gave estimated nucleated cell counts. The repertoire was sequenced with immunoSEQ multiplex PCR; TCRdb's copy has only in-frame clones and lacks some. Clonal size and the V and J genes are those of that table, whereas D and trimming came from the DNA. The sample has 150,000 to 200,000 clones; approximately 85% are singletons.

Input material: peripheral blood. The chain links TRBV25-1 to TRBJ2-7, with a weak D call TRBD2 (6 bases). This TCR came from a woman aged 60-75 years with acute or convalescent COVID-19. The CDR3 loop reads CASSKGGLGEQYF. The CDR3 DNA reads TGTGCCAGCAGTAAAGGAGGGCTAGGCGAGCAGTACTTC.